One T cell receptor (beta chain) is described in this entry. The source of the sample is a study of T cell responses to AZD1222 COVID-19 vaccine. This CDR3 comprises 16 residues. The protocol was immunoSEQ multiplex PCR, while the TCRdb copy is restricted to in-frame clones and leaves out a portion. The sample has 93,000 or so clones, about nine tenths seen once. The source material was peripheral blood, sampled on day 0 of AZD1222 vaccination. The source of this sequence is an adult in good health. The chain joins TRBV12-2 to TRBJ1-3. TRBV12-2 is a pseudogene. CDR3 bases: TGTGCAAGTCGCTTATGGGGGGGTAGGTATGGAAACACCATATATTTT. Translating it yields CASRLWGGRYGNTIYF.